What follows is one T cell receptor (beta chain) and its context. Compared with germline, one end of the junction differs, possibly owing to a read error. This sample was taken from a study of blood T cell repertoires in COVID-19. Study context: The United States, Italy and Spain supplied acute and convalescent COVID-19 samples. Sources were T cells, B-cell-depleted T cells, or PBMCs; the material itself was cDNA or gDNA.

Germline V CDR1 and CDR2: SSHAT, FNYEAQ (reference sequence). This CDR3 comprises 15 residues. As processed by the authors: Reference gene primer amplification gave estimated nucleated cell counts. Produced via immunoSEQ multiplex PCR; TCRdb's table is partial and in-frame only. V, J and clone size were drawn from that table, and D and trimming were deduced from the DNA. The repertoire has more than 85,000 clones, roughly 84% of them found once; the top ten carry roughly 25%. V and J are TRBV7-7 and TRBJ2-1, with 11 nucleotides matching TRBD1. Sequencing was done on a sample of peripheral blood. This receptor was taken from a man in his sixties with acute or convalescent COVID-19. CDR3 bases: TGTGCTAGCAGTCCCGGGACAGGGGGGGTCTATGAGCAGTTCTTC. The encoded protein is CASSPGTGGVYEQFF.